The clone carrying this TCR beta chain was seen only a few times. The antigen is not known. The cDNA was generated through 5'RACE incorporating 10-nucleotide random UMIs. MiXCR, applied by TCRdb to the 5' RACE reads, yields one record per CDR3 protein. The data show just under 60,000 distinct CDR3 sequences, roughly 3.5% seen once. This sample is drawn from a study of neurological immune-mediated disorders. Study outcomes and limitations: While HTLV-1-associated myelopathy showed the greatest TCR clonal expansion, multiple sclerosis showed the least, falling below healthy controls.

With V trimmed by 2 bases and J by 6 bases, 8 bases remained unmatched. CDR1 MNHEY and CDR2 SVGEGT come from the germline V gene. This CDR3 contains 16 residues. Sequenced sample: PBMCs. The chain couples TRBV6-2 or TRBV6-3 to TRBJ1-4, with 8 bases matching TRBD1. The receptor's source is a woman aged 25 to 39 with multiple sclerosis. CDR3 in amino acids: CASSYPVVDRDEKLFF. CDR3 nucleotides: TGTGCCAGCAGTTACCCCGTGGTGGACAGGGATGAAAAACTGTTTTTT.